This TCR beta chain was captured in a study of early T cells in non-severe SARS-CoV-2 infection. This clonotype was seen a few times. TCRdb processed the 5' RACE reads anew with MiXCR; each CDR3 protein has one entry. The sample carries approximately 90,000 distinct CDR3 sequences, less than 15% recorded once. V was trimmed by 0 bases and J by 1 base, leaving 25 bases between them. CDR3 size: 20 residues. Germline V gene data show CDR1 as MGHRA and CDR2 as YSYEKL. This clonotype was obtained from an adult who was a healthcare worker with PCR-confirmed SARS-CoV-2 infection or an uninfected control (not recorded which). The specimen comprised whole blood, sampled at baseline. The V and J genes are TRBV4-1 and TRBJ2-7; D call uncertain. The CDR3 reads CASSQDLPAWPERESYEQYF. CDR3 in DNA: TGCGCCAGCAGCCAAGATCTTCCGGCCTGGCCCGAGCGCGAATCCTACGAGCAGTACTTC.